A single T cell receptor (beta chain) is shown here with its context. This record comes from a study of cytomegalovirus exposure and HLA in healthy donors. V was clipped by 0 bases and J by 0 bases; unmatched bases: 6. CDR1 is SGHRS and CDR2 is YFSETQ in the germline V gene. This CDR3 region has 17 residues. This PCR relied on a set of 60 Vbeta primers and 13 Jbeta primers. The protocol was immunoSEQ multiplex PCR, while the TCRdb copy is restricted to in-frame clones and leaves out a portion. Among approximately 140,000 clones listed, more than 75% were seen once. The specimen was PBMCs. V is TRBV5-1 and J is TRBJ2-3; 8 bases are shared with TRBD2. The receptor was derived from a young man in good health and CMV-seronegative. CDR3: CASSLEYGGASTDTQYF. The DNA for the CDR3 is TGCGCCAGCAGCTTGGAATACGGGGGGGCCAGCACAGATACGCAGTATTTT.